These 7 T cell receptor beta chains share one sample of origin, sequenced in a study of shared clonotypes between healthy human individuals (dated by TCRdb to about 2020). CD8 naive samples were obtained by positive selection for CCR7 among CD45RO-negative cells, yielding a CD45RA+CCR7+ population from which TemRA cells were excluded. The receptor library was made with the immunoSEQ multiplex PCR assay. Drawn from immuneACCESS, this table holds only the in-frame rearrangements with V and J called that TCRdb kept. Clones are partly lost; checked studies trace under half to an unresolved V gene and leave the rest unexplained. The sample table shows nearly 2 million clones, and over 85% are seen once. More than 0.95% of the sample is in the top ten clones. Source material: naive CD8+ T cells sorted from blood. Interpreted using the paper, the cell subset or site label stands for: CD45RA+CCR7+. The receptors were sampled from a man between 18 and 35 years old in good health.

CDR3 in DNA: TGTGCCAGCAGTTTTGAAGGGGAGCAGTACTTC. Its translation: CASSFEGEQYF. This sequence joins TRBV28 and TRBJ2-7; D is unclear. Germline V gene data show CDR1 as MDHEN and CDR2 as SYDVKM. Trimming cost V 3 bases and J 7 bases, with 7 bases left between them. The CDR3 has 11 residues.

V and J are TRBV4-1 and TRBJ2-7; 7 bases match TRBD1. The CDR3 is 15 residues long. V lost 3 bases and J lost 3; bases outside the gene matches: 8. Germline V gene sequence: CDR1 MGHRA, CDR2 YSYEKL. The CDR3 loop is CASSQRDSHSYEQYF. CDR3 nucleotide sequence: TGCGCCAGCAGCCAGAGGGACAGCCACAGCTACGAGCAGTACTTC.

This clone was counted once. The CDR3 bases are TGTGCCAGCAGTCCCTTATACAGCTCCTACGAGCAGTACTTC. The encoded protein is CASSPLYSSYEQYF. The rearrangement links TRBV6-6 to TRBJ2-7; D is unresolved. V was trimmed by 5 bases and J by 0 bases, leaving 11 bases between them. CDR1 and CDR2 from the germline V gene are MNHNY and SVGAGI (reference sequence). The CDR3 runs 14 residues.

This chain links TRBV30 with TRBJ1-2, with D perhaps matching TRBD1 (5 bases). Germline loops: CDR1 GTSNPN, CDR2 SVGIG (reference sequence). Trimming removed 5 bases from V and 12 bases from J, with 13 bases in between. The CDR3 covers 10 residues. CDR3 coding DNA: TGTGCCTGGGGGACGGTTACTCACACCTTC. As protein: CAWGTVTHTF.

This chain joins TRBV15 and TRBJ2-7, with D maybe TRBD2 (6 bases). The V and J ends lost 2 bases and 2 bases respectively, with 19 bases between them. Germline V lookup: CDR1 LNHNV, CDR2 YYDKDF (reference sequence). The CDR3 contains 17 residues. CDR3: CATSRRPGTLDTYEQYF. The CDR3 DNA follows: TGTGCCACCAGCAGACGACCCGGGACTCTCGATACCTACGAGCAGTACTTC. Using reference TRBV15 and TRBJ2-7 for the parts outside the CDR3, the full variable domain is DAMVIQNPRYQVTQFGKPVTLSCSQTLNHNVMYWYQQKSSQAPKLLFHYYDKDFNNEADTPDNFQSRRPNTSFCFLDIRSPGLGDTAMYLCATSRRPGTLDTYEQYFGPGTRLTVT.

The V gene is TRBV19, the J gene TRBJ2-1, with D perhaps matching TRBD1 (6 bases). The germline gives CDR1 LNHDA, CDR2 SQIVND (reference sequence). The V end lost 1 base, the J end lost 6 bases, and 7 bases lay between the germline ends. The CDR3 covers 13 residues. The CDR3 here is CASSIGRGNEQFF. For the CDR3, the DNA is TGTGCCAGTAGTATAGGCAGGGGCAATGAGCAGTTCTTC.

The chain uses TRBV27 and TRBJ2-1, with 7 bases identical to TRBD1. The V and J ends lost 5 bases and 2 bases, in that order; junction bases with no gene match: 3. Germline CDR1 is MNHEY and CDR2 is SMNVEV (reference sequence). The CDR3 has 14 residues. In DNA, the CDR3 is TGTGCCAGCAGTCGACAGGGTACCTACAATGAGCAGTTCTTC. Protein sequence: CASSRQGTYNEQFF.